The clone carrying this T cell receptor (beta chain) was seen only a few times. Its antigen is currently unknown. With molecular barcodes, quantitative 5'-RACE was used to make the TCR beta libraries. Each CDR3 protein gets one entry after TCRdb re-called the 5' RACE reads with MiXCR. Of tens of thousands of distinct CDR3 sequences detected, around 25% appear once; the ten largest clones hold 45% to 65%. These data belong to a study of CD8 T cells in ankylosing spondylitis. Looked up from germline, CDR1 is MNHNS and CDR2 is SASEGT. The CDR3 is made up of 15 amino acids. V lost 8 bases, J lost 11 bases, and 26 bases lay in between. General observations from the study: Significant enrichment of disease-linked clones was reported in matched ankylosing spondylitis synovial fluid. Disease-linked clones were found to be CD8+ and relatively rare in peripheral blood. Characteristic, it appeared, of ankylosing spondylitis blood was a TCR beta motif of several highly homologous variants.

The chain uses TRBV6-1 and TRBJ2-3; D is possibly TRBD2 (6 bases). Sequencing input: blood, either unsorted or a sorted T cell fraction (not recorded which). The sequence came from a male donor with ankylosing spondylitis or in good health (not recorded which). CDR3 sequence (DNA): TGTGCCAGCCGAAGTTGGGGGGAGAAGCGATCAGTGCAGTATTTT. It yields the protein CASRSWGEKRSVQYF.